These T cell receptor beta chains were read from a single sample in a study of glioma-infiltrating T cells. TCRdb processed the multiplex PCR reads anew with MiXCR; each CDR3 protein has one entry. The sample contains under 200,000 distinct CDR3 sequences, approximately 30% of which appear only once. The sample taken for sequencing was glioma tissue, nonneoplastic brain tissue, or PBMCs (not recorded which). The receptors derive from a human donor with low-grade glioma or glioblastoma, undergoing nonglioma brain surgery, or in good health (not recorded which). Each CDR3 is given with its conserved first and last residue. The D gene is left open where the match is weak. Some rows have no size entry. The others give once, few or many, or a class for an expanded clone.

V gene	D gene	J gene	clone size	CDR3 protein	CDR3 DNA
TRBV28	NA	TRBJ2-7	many	CASHGSAGEQYF	TGTGCCTCACATGGGTCCGCCGGGGAGCAGTACTTC
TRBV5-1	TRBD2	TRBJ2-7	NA	CASSSSRLAGSKEQYF	TGCGCCAGCAGCTCGAGCAGACTAGCGGGATCGAAAGAGCAGTACTTC
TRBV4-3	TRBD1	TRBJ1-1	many	CASSRIGTAEAFF	TGCGCCAGCAGCCGTATAGGGACAGCTGAAGCTTTCTTT
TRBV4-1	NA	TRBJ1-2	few	CASSPQTGLNYGYTF	TGCGCCAGCAGCCCGCAGACAGGACTTAACTATGGCTACACCTTC
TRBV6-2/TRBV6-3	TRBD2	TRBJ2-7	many	CASSYGTSGTYEQYF	TGTGCCAGCAGTTACGGGACTAGCGGCACCTACGAGCAGTACTTC
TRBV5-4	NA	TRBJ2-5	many	CASSLAGVLGETQYF	TGTGCCAGCAGCTTGGCCGGAGTCCTGGGGGAGACCCAGTACTTC
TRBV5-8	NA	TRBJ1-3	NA	CASSLILGRTSSGNTIYF	TGTGCCAGCAGCCTAATCCTTGGACGGACGAGCTCTGGAAACACCATATATTTT
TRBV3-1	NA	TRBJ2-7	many	CASSQSGIHEQYF	TGTGCCAGCAGCCAGTCCGGGATCCACGAGCAGTACTTC
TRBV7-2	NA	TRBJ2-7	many	CASSYRYRTYEQYF	TGTGCCAGCAGCTATAGATATCGGACCTACGAGCAGTACTTC
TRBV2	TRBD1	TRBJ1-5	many	CASRRGQANQPQHF	TGTGCCAGCAGACGAGGACAGGCCAATCAGCCCCAGCATTTT
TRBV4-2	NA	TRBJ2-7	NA	CASSQGQFYEQYF	TGTGCCAGCAGCCAAGGACAGTTCTACGAGCAGTACTTC
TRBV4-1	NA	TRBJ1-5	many	CASSQGKAGIVSNQPQHF	TGCGCCAGCAGCCAAGGGAAGGCAGGGATCGTGAGCAATCAGCCCCAGCATTTT
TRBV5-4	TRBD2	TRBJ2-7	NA	CASSLALATNEQYF	TGTGCCAGCAGCTTGGCACTAGCGACCAACGAGCAGTACTTC
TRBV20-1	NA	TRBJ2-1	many	CSARGLAIFNEQFF	TGCAGTGCTAGGGGGCTAGCGATATTTAATGAGCAGTTCTTC
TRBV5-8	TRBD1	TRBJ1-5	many	CASSPGQGIYPQHF	TGTGCCAGCAGCCCCGGACAGGGGATTTATCCCCAGCATTTT
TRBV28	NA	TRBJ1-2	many	CASERKGGYTF	TGTGCCAGCGAGAGGAAAGGTGGCTACACCTTC
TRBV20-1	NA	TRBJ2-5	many	CSADLTAGGKETQYF	TGCAGTGCCGATCTAACGGCCGGCGGAAAGGAGACCCAGTACTTC
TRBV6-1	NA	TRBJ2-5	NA	CASSEGKCLLTQYF	TGTGCCAGCAGTGAAGGGAAATGTCTGCTGACCCAGTACTTC
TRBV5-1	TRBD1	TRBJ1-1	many	CASSWRQGSTEAFF	TGCGCCAGCAGCTGGAGACAGGGGAGCACTGAAGCTTTCTTT
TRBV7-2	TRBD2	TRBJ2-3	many	CASSFGGGSPDTQYF	TGTGCCAGCAGCTTTGGGGGAGGGTCCCCAGATACGCAGTATTTT
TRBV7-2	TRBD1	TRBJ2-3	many	CASSSGTDRADTQYF	TGTGCCAGCAGCTCCGGGACAGACCGCGCAGATACGCAGTATTTT
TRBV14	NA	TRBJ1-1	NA	CASSQAGASYTEAFF	TGTGCCAGCAGCCAAGCGGGGGCCTCGTACACTGAAGCTTTCTTT
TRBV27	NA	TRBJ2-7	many	CASSALTYEQYF	TGTGCCAGCAGTGCTCTCACCTACGAGCAGTACTTC
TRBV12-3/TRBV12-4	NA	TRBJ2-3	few	CASCFSTDTQYF	TGTGCCAGCTGCTTCAGCACAGATACGCAGTATTTT
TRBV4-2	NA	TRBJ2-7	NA	CASSPRRRRHPGQQYF	TGTGCCAGCAGTCCCAGGAGGCGTCGGCACCCCGGCCAGCAGTACTTC
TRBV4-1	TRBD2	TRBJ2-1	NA	CASSPGTSGTYNEQFF	TGCGCCAGCAGCCCAGGGACTAGCGGAACCTACAATGAGCAGTTCTTC
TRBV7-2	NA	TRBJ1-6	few	CASEARAGNSPLHF	TGTGCCAGCGAGGCACGGGCGGGGAATTCACCCCTCCACTTT
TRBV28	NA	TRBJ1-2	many	CASSWGNYGYTF	TGTGCCAGCAGTTGGGGAAACTATGGCTACACCTTC
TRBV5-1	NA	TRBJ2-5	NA	CASSLGGSTSTETQYF	TGCGCCAGCAGCTTGGGGGGCAGCACTAGCACAGAGACCCAGTACTTC
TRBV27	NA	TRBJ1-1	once	CASSLNPANTKAFF	TGTGCCAGCAGTTTAAATCCAGCGAACACTAAAGCTTTCTTT
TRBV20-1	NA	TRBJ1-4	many	CSAKQGSLDEKLFF	TGCAGTGCTAAACAGGGTTCTTTGGATGAAAAACTGTTTTTT
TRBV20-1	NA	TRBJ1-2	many	CSASSPPAYGYTF	TGCAGTGCTAGTTCCCCCCCAGCCTATGGCTACACCTTC
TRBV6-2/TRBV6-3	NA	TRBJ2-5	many	CASSYLDSETQYF	TGTGCCAGCAGTTACCTAGACTCGGAGACCCAGTACTTC
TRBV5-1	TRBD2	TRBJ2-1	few	CASSLGTSGPQEQFF	TGCGCCAGCAGCTTGGGGACTAGCGGGCCCCAGGAGCAGTTCTTC
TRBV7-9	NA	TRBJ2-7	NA	CASSHNGPLSEQYF	TGTGCCAGCAGCCACAATGGACCTTTAAGCGAGCAGTACTTC
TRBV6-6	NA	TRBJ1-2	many	CASSYRPGPGYTF	TGTGCCAGCAGTTACCGACCAGGCCCCGGCTACACCTTC
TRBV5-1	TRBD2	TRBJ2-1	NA	CASSLTWTSFNNNEQFF	TGCGCCAGCAGCTTGACCTGGACTAGCTTCAATAACAATGAGCAGTTCTTC
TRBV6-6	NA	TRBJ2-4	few	CASSYTDLIAKNIQYF	TGTGCCAGCAGTTACACTGACCTCATAGCCAAAAACATTCAGTACTTC
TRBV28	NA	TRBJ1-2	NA	CASIPGQSPLYGYTF	TGTGCCAGCATTCCTGGACAGAGCCCACTCTATGGCTACACCTTC
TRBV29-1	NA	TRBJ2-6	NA	CNVISSGANVLTF	TGCAACGTGATAAGCTCTGGGGCCAACGTCCTGACTTTC
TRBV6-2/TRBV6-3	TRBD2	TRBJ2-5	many	CASSYPGGRQAETQYF	TGTGCCAGCAGTTACCCGGGGGGACGTCAGGCCGAGACCCAGTACTTC
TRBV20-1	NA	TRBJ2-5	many	CSARAEEKTQYF	TGCAGTGCTAGAGCGGAGGAGAAGACCCAGTACTTC
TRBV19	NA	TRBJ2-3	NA	CASGARGPDTQYF	TGTGCCAGTGGGGCACGGGGCCCAGATACGCAGTATTTT
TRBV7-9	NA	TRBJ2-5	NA	CASSLSGAKGQETQYF	TGTGCCAGCAGCTTATCCGGGGCCAAAGGGCAAGAGACCCAGTACTTC
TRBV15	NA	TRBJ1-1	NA	CATSGRHDLDTEAFF	TGTGCCACCAGCGGTCGACATGACTTGGACACTGAAGCTTTCTTT
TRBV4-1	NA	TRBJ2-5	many	CASSQGAWETQYF	TGCGCCAGCAGCCAAGGGGCATGGGAGACCCAGTACTTC
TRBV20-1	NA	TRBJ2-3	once	CSADPGRRFSLIDTQYF	TGCAGTGCTGACCCTGGACGTCGTTTTTCACTGATAGATACGCAGTATTTT
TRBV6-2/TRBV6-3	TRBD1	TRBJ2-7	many	CASSWGQAFSYEQYF	TGTGCCAGCAGTTGGGGACAGGCCTTCTCCTACGAGCAGTACTTC
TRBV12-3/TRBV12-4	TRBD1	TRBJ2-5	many	CASTPGQGRETQYF	TGTGCCAGCACCCCGGGACAGGGGCGGGAGACCCAGTACTTC
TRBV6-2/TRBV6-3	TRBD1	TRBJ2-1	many	CAGSQGKYNEQFF	TGTGCCGGCTCACAGGGGAAATACAATGAGCAGTTCTTC
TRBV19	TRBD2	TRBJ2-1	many	CASNSGNLYNEQFF	TGTGCCAGTAATAGCGGGAACTTATACAATGAGCAGTTCTTC